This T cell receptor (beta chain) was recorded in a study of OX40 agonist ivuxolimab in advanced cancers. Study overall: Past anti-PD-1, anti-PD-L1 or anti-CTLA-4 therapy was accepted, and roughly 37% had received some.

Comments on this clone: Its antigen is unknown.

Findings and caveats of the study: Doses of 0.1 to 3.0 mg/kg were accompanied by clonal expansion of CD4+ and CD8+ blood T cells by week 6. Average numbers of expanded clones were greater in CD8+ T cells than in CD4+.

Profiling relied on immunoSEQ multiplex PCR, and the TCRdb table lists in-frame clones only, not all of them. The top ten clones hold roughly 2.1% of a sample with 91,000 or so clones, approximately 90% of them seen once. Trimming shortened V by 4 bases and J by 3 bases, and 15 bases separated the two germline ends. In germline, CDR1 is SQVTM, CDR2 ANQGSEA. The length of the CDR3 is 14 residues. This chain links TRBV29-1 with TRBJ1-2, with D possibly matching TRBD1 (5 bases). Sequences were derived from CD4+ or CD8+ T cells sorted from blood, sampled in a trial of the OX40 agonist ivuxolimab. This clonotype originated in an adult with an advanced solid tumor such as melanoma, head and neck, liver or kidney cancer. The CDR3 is CSVVGLGRDYGYTF. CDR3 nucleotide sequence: TGCAGCGTTGTTGGCCTGGGGCGCGACTATGGCTACACCTTC.